A single sample gave rise to the 2 T cell receptor beta chains below, sequenced in a study of T cells in women clearing cervical HPV infection. Profiling relied on immunoSEQ multiplex PCR, and the TCRdb table lists in-frame clones only, not all of them. The sample holds about 14,000 clones. The sequencing sample was made of blood buffy coat. The source of these receptors is a woman between 18 and 75 years old with a cervical HPV16 infection that either progressed to CIN3+ or cleared (not recorded which).

As regards this clone: Coverage ceases 3 residues before the CDR3 finishes, and the germline J gene fills in the end. This chain links TRBV7-2 with TRBJ1-2; D possibly corresponds to TRBD1 (5 bases). The CDR3 spans 13 residues. Germline-derived CDR1 and CDR2 are SGHTA and FQGNSA. The CDR3 loop is CASSLAQDYDYTF. CDR3 DNA, as far as it was read: TGTGCCAGCAGCTTAGCACAGGACTACGAC.

Remarks on this clone: The CDR3 extends 3 residues past the end of the read, so its final part is completed from the germline J gene. V gene TRBV18 combines with J gene TRBJ1-2; D call uncertain. CDR1 is KGHSH, CDR2 LQKENI, per germline. This CDR3 contains 12 residues. The CDR3 loop is CASSPSTDTYTF. Incomplete CDR3 DNA: TGTGCCAGCTCACCAAGCACAGATACC. Full variable domain (outside the CDR3, taken from reference TRBV18 and TRBJ1-2): NAGVMQNPRHLVRRRGQEARLRCSPMKGHSHVYWYRQLPEEGLKFMVYLQKENIIDESGMPKERFSAEFPKEGPSILRIQQVVRGDSAAYFCASSPSTDTYTFGSGTRLTVV.